Listed below are T cell receptor beta chains from one sample, sequenced in a study of OX40 agonist ivuxolimab in advanced cancers. Clones were read by immunoSEQ multiplex PCR, and TCRdb kept only the in-frame ones, dropping some. The profile shows about 77,000 clones, 87% of them singletons. The sequencing here drew on CD4+ or CD8+ T cells sorted from blood, taken in a trial of the OX40 agonist ivuxolimab. Receptors were obtained from an adult with an advanced solid tumor such as melanoma, head and neck, liver or kidney cancer. The CDR3 runs from the conserved cysteine through the conserved F or W. The D gene is left open where the match is weak. Clone size is stated in some rows and not others, as once, few, many or a class when expanded.

cdr3_nt cdr3_aa cdr3_length d_call j_call clone_size v_call
TGTGCCATCAGTGTTAGCAGTGGGAACACTGAAGCTTTCTTT CAISVSSGNTEAFF 14 . TRBJ1-1 . TRBV10-3
TGTGCCAGCTCACCAACAGGGTTGGAGACCCAGTACTTC CASSPTGLETQYF 13 . TRBJ2-5 . TRBV18
TGTGCCAACATGGACAGGGGGTTTTTGCTAATGGACTATGGCTACACCTTC CANMDRGFLLMDYGYTF 17 TRBD1 TRBJ1-2 . TRBV6-4
TGTGCCTGGACCCTTGACTCCTGGGGGAACACTGAAGCTTTCTTT CAWTLDSWGNTEAFF 15 . TRBJ1-1 . TRBV30
TGTGCCAGCAGCCGGAGGGTTGACACTGAAGCTTTCTTT CASSRRVDTEAFF 13 . TRBJ1-1 . TRBV7-2
TGTGCCAGCAGCCTGGGGCCGAGGGATGAGCAGTTCTTC CASSLGPRDEQFF 13 . TRBJ2-1 . TRBV11-3
TGTGCCAGCTCCATAGTTGGAGTTAGCAATCAGCCCCAGCATTTT CASSIVGVSNQPQHF 15 . TRBJ1-5 . TRBV5-6
TGTGCCAGCAGCTCCCGGGAAACAGAGACCCAGTACTTC CASSSRETETQYF 13 . TRBJ2-5 . TRBV13
TGTGCCACCAGCCCACCTCATAGCAATCAGCCCCAGCATTTT CATSPPHSNQPQHF 14 . TRBJ1-5 . TRBV15
TGTGCCAGCAGCAGCGCACCCGACACTGAAGCTTTCTTT CASSSAPDTEAFF 13 . TRBJ1-1 . TRBV11-3
TGTGCCACCAGCAGAGACCCAAAAGAGACCCAGTACTTC CATSRDPKETQYF 13 . TRBJ2-5 once TRBV15
TGTGCCAGCAGCAATAGCGGGACCCGCTCCCGGGAGCAGTACTTC CASSNSGTRSREQYF 15 TRBD2 TRBJ2-7 . TRBV28
TGTGCCAGCATGGGACTAGCGGCTAGCACAGATACGCAGTATTTT CASMGLAASTDTQYF 15 TRBD2 TRBJ2-3 . TRBV2
TGTGCCAGCAGCCTACAGGGTTATACCCACGAGCAGTACTTC CASSLQGYTHEQYF 14 . TRBJ2-7 . TRBV7-9
TGCGCCAGCAGCGCTTTTAGGACAGGGGCCGATCAATCGCTCTCTGGAAACACCATATATTTT CASSAFRTGADQSLSGNTIYF 21 TRBD1 TRBJ1-3 . TRBV5-1
TGTGCCATCAGTGAGGCTAGCGGGAAAGTGGCCACAGATACGCAGTATTTT CAISEASGKVATDTQYF 17 TRBD2 TRBJ2-3 . TRBV10-3
TGCGCCAGCAGTTTGGGGACGACTACTGAAGCTTTCTTT CASSLGTTTEAFF 13 . TRBJ1-1 . TRBV5-1
TGTGCCAGCAGCTTGACAGGGGGGAACATTCAGTACTTC CASSLTGGNIQYF 13 TRBD1 TRBJ2-4 . TRBV11-3
TGTGCCAGTAGTATTAGGGACAGGGGACCTGGGGCCAACGTCCTGACTTTC CASSIRDRGPGANVLTF 17 TRBD1 TRBJ2-6 . TRBV19
TGTGCCACCAGCAGAGTCCCGAGAACAACTAATGAAAAACTGTTTTTT CATSRVPRTTNEKLFF 16 . TRBJ1-4 . TRBV15
TGTGCCAGCAGCGTAGTAATTCAGGGCGGGGGCCGCTTCTACGAGCAGTACTTC CASSVVIQGGGRFYEQYF 18 . TRBJ2-7 . TRBV9
TGTGCCAGCAGCGTAGTAGGGAGCTCCTACAATGAGCAGTTCTTC CASSVVGSSYNEQFF 15 . TRBJ2-1 . TRBV9
TGCGCCAGCAGCGCGGCCGGGAAAGAGACCCAGTACTTC CASSAAGKETQYF 13 . TRBJ2-5 . TRBV5-1
TGTGCCAGCAGTAATTCTTACCAAGAGACCCAGTACTTC CASSNSYQETQYF 13 . TRBJ2-5 . TRBV2
TGTGCCAGCAGCTCCCCCTCGGGTATAGGGGCCAACGTCCTGACTTTC CASSSPSGIGANVLTF 16 . TRBJ2-6 . TRBV9
TGTGCCTGGAGGCCACTCCCCGGACAGGGGTACGAGCAGTACTTC CAWRPLPGQGYEQYF 15 TRBD1 TRBJ2-7 . TRBV30
TGTGCCAGCAGGCTAGACAGCACGAACACTGAAGCTTTCTTT CASRLDSTNTEAFF 14 . TRBJ1-1 . TRBV28
TGTGCCAGCAGCGTAGAGCCCCCGATTAACTATGGCTACACCTTC CASSVEPPINYGYTF 15 . TRBJ1-2 . TRBV9
TGTGCCAGCTCTGGACGGGCCAACACTGAAGCTTTCTTT CASSGRANTEAFF 13 . TRBJ1-1 . TRBV18
TGTGCCAGCTCACCAAAGACCACGGGAGTTACGAACACCGGGGAGCTGTTTTTT CASSPKTTGVTNTGELFF 18 . TRBJ2-2 . TRBV18
TGTGCCAGCTCACCGGGTAGCCCTCGGATCTATGAGCAGTTCTTC CASSPGSPRIYEQFF 15 . TRBJ2-1 . TRBV18
TGTGCCAGCAGGGACTGGGGCACAGATACGCAGTATTTT CASRDWGTDTQYF 13 . TRBJ2-3 . TRBV6-4
TGTGCCAGAAGCTTGGACAGGGGTTATACTAACTATGGCTACACCTTC CARSLDRGYTNYGYTF 16 TRBD1 TRBJ1-2 . TRBV5-3
TGTGCCAGCACGTCCCCTAGGGGGGAACGAGATACGCAGTATTTT CASTSPRGERDTQYF 15 . TRBJ2-3 . TRBV27
TGTGCCAGCAGCTGGTTAGGTGGCTACACCTTC CASSWLGGYTF 11 . TRBJ1-2 . TRBV6-1
TGCGCCACCGAGGGGTCAGATACGCAGTATTTT CATEGSDTQYF 11 . TRBJ2-3 . TRBV10-1
TGTGCCAGCAGCCCCACTCTTCCGGGACAGGGATCGAATGAGCAGTTCTTC CASSPTLPGQGSNEQFF 17 TRBD1 TRBJ2-1 . TRBV7-8